The TCR beta chain under discussion was sequenced for a study of blood T cells in healthy people across ages. Study findings and constraints: Among T cells, TCR beta diversity per million cells dropped roughly linearly as age rose.

Next came a second PCR, run for about 7 to 12 cycles, which used a sample-barcoded 5' primer along with a J-beta primer mix. TCRdb processed the 5' RACE reads anew with MiXCR; each CDR3 protein has one entry. The repertoire consists of about 1 million distinct CDR3 sequences, with 40% to 55% occurring once and the leading ten covering 18%. V lost 2 bases to trimming and J lost 4 bases; unmatched junction nucleotides: 7. This CDR3 spans 16 amino acids. Per the germline V gene, CDR1 is SGHNT and CDR2 is YENEEA. Concerning this clonotype itself: Its antigen is unknown.

This sequence originates from a woman aged 55-75 years in good health. The chain uses TRBV11-3 and TRBJ2-5; 10 bases align to TRBD2. The sample taken for sequencing was blood. CDR3 DNA sequence: TGTGCCAGCAGCTTAAGGGCTAGCGGGAGTGTAGAGACCCAGTACTTC. Translating gives CASSLRASGSVETQYF.